This T cell receptor (beta chain) was observed in a study of blood T cell repertoires in COVID-19. Germline V gives CDR1 SEHNR, CDR2 FQNEAQ (reference sequence). The length of the CDR3 is 12 residues. The V end lost 3 bases, the J end lost 6 bases, and 8 bases lay between the germline ends. Produced via immunoSEQ multiplex PCR; TCRdb's table is partial and in-frame only. The repertoire holds approximately 200,000 clones, with just under 85% as singletons. Sequencing was done on a sample of PBMCs or T cells enriched from blood (not recorded which). V and J are TRBV7-9 and TRBJ1-2; D is uncertain. This TCR derives from a woman aged 40 to 50 with acute COVID-19. CDR3 in DNA: TGTGCCAGCAGCTTGCGGGAAGATGGCTACACCTTC. Translation: CASSLREDGYTF.